This T cell receptor (beta chain) was sequenced during a study of T cell responses to AZD1222 COVID-19 vaccine. Study-level findings and limits: Targets within unmutated variant regions were reportedly found for nearly half of spike-specific TCRs. In a largely white British group with more females than males, clonal diversity was possibly underestimated. Among those given AZD1222, only six were seropositive at baseline.

The germline CDR1 and CDR2 sequences are MNHEY and SVGAGI. CDR3 length: 15 residues. V lost 7 bases, J lost 2 bases, and 5 bases stayed unmatched. Concerning this clone itself: Its antigen is currently unknown.

The table came from immunoSEQ multiplex PCR; TCRdb's copy has only in-frame clones and leaves some out. The profile covers over 95,000 clones, with approximately 88% appearing a single time and about 6.8% taken by the ten largest. The chain is built from TRBV6-5 and TRBJ1-5; 10 nucleotides line up with TRBD1. The receptor comes from an adult who received the AZD1222 COVID-19 vaccine. The sample here was peripheral blood, taken 28 days after the second AZD1222 dose. The CDR3 reads CASTGQGEGNQPQHF. The CDR3 region has the DNA TGTGCCAGCACCGGACAGGGGGAAGGCAATCAGCCCCAGCATTTT.